The clone carrying this T cell receptor beta chain has only one observation. These data originate in a study of blood T cell repertoires in COVID-19. Study summary: T cells, B-cell-depleted T cells, or PBMCs provided the cDNA or gDNA that served as material.

Germline-derived CDR1 and CDR2 are LGHDT and YNNKEL (reference sequence). V lost 3 bases to trimming and J lost 5 bases, with 11 bases between them. There are 14 residues in the CDR3. In the authors' methods: Amplified reference gene primers provided the basis for estimating nucleated cell counts. Sequencing was performed with immunoSEQ multiplex PCR; in TCRdb, only in-frame clones are kept and a portion is missing. The DNA gave D and trimming, while V, J and clone size come from that table. Among about 190,000 clones, less than 90% were seen once, and the ten largest hold approximately 1%. This TCR came from a man aged 30 to 45 with acute or convalescent COVID-19. Sequenced sample: peripheral blood. The rearrangement uses TRBV3-1 (or the pseudogene TRBV3-2) and TRBJ2-1, with D uncertain. In DNA, the CDR3 is TGTGCCAGCAGCCACTCCACAGTGAACAATGAGCAGTTCTTC. This codes for CASSHSTVNNEQFF.